This TCR beta chain was profiled in a study of blood T cell repertoires in COVID-19. As for the study in general: The United States, Italy and Spain were the sources of the acute and convalescent COVID-19 samples. PBMCs, B-cell-depleted T cells, or T cells provided the cDNA or gDNA that made up the material.

CDR3 size: 17 residues. Deletions cut 0 bases from V and 0 bases from J, with 12 bases between. Original analysis: Reference gene primer amplification in the assay estimated nucleated cell counts. Measured with immunoSEQ multiplex PCR; TCRdb has only the in-frame clones, and not every one. V and J calls and clone size are given by that table; D and trimming were obtained from the DNA. The sample contains tens of thousands of clones, roughly 91% of which appear only once. The sequenced sample consisted of peripheral blood. The receptor was isolated from a human donor in a cohort sampled during active COVID-19. V usage is TRBV23-1 and J usage is TRBJ1-5, with D hard to call. TRBV23-1 is annotated as an ORF whose role is uncertain. CDR3 residues: CASSQSLNRHSNQPQHF. CDR3 in DNA: TGCGCCAGCAGTCAATCGTTAAACAGACATAGCAATCAGCCCCAGCATTTT.